These T cell receptor beta chains were read from a single sample in a study of blood T cell repertoires in COVID-19. Some clones are missing from TCRdb's copy, which holds only in-frame ones; the method was immunoSEQ multiplex PCR. The data contain approximately 170,000 clones, around 85% of them seen just once; the ten biggest clones take up roughly an eighth. Sequenced material: peripheral blood. The receptors here all came from a woman between 50 and 59 years old with acute or convalescent COVID-19. Both conserved end residues are trimmed from each CDR3. Fields, in order: J gene, CDR3 length, V gene, CDR3 protein.

TRBJ1-2	9	TRBV28	ASSLNYGYT
TRBJ1-2	13	TRBV7-2	ASSFSTGDNYGYT
TRBJ2-1	12	TRBV7-6	ASSLGGRDNEQF
TRBJ2-3	15	TRBV5-5	ASSLPLTGSGTDTQY
TRBJ2-2	14	TRBV5-1	ASSPQGNRNTGELF
TRBJ1-2	12	TRBV28	ASSLTGVNYGYT
TRBJ2-3	14	TRBV15	ATSVGGAASTDTQY
TRBJ2-1	11	TRBV4-1	ASSPYPYNEQF
TRBJ2-7	12	TRBV28	ASSLTGGSYEQY
TRBJ2-5	14	TRBV7-2	ASSLNPREGLETQY
TRBJ2-3	13	TRBV13	ASSLGTIGRGTQY
TRBJ1-1	11	TRBV12-3/TRBV12-4	ASSWTGNTEAF
TRBJ2-7	12	TRBV18	ASSGQGARNEQY
TRBJ2-1	14	TRBV27	ASTSPGHSSYNEQF
TRBJ2-1	14	TRBV5-1	ASSLGLAGSYNEQF
TRBJ2-2	14	TRBV24-1	ATSDLSGVLTGELF
TRBJ1-1	12	TRBV10-2	ASRGQGMNTEAF
TRBJ2-1	12	TRBV6-6	ASSYSAGVDEQF
TRBJ1-2	11	TRBV28	ASSPDRNYGYT
TRBJ2-1	13	TRBV27	ASSFWAGGRNEQF
TRBJ2-4	13	TRBV13	ASSLTGWAKNIQY
TRBJ1-6	13	TRBV2	ASSGGQGRNSPLH
TRBJ1-2	14	TRBV14	ASSQVRAGLFYGYT
TRBJ2-3	12	TRBV7-2	ASSRTSGADTQY
TRBJ1-2	13	TRBV28	ASSLLSAENYGYT
TRBJ2-1	13	TRBV11-2	ASSLRRTPYNEQF
TRBJ1-5	16	TRBV18	ASSRFRDRGASNQPQH
TRBJ2-6	16	TRBV5-4	ASSPSGTAYPGANVLT
TRBJ1-2	11	TRBV2	ASSERQGDGYT
TRBJ2-3	12	TRBV5-1	ASSPGSNTDTQY
TRBJ1-6	12	TRBV20-1	SASFETGPSPLH
TRBJ1-2	13	TRBV30	AWSLPEAERIGYT
TRBJ1-1	13	TRBV5-1	ASSLGTGMNTEAF
TRBJ2-2	12	TRBV19	ASRSGGSVGELF
TRBJ2-2	12	TRBV28	ASRSTGWTGELF
TRBJ1-4	10	TRBV11-3	VPGTTNEKLF
TRBJ2-7	13	TRBV6-5	ASKMGQGETYEQY
TRBJ1-5	12	TRBV6-5	ASSYDRGNQPQH
TRBJ2-3	13	TRBV3-1/TRBV3-2	ASSLQGVFTDTQY
TRBJ1-1	12	TRBV19	ASSPTGANTEAF
TRBJ1-1	14	TRBV5-6	ASSLRGQGASTEAF
TRBJ2-5	10	TRBV6-5	ASSYRGETQY
TRBJ1-5	11	TRBV28	ASKEAAWMAQH
TRBJ2-1	15	TRBV27	ASSSTPGLVNSGEQF
TRBJ2-7	9	TRBV5-4	ASASTYEQY
TRBJ2-7	12	TRBV18	ASSPDRAAGEQY
TRBJ2-7	14	TRBV28	ASSFSLELLSYEQY
TRBJ1-4	14	TRBV7-2	ASSGGGQTTNEKLF
TRBJ1-2	11	TRBV6-5	ASSYSANYGYT
TRBJ1-3	14	TRBV28	ASGDHREPSGNTIY
TRBJ1-6	15	TRBV5-1	ASSLAGGSSYNSPLH
TRBJ2-1	14	TRBV7-2	ASSSPGQGIGYEQF
TRBJ1-3	13	TRBV30	AWSGDRLSGNTIY
TRBJ2-7	11	TRBV6-5	ASSPARRGEQY
TRBJ1-1	13	TRBV28	ASSFLAGGGTEAF